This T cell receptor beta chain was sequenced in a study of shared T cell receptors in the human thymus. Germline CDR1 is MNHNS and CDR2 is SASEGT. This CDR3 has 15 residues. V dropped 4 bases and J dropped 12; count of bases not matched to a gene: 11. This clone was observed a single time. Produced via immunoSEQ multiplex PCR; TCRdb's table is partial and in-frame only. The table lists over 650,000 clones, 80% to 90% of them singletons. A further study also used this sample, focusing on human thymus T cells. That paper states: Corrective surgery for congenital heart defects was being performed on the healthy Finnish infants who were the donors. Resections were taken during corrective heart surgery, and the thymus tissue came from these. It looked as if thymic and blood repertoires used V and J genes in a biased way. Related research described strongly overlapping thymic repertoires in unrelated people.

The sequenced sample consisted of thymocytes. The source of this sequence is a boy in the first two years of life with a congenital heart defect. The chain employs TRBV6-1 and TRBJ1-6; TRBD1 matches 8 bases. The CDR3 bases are TGTGCCAGCAGTGGGTCAGGGGGCGTTTTGGGACCCCTCCACTTT. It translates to CASSGSGGVLGPLHF.